This T cell receptor (beta chain) was recovered during a study of shared clonotypes between healthy human individuals. Naive CD8 cells were CD45RO-negative, positively selected for CCR7, excluding terminally differentiated effector memory CD45RA+ cells. The donors, healthy adults who were HIV-negative, had experienced no recent acute infections or vaccinations. Profiled with immunoSEQ multiplex PCR; TCRdb holds only in-frame clones, not every one. This table has approximately 2,000,000 clones, about 94% appearing once. CDR3 length: 18 amino acids. V lost 2 bases and J 8 bases, leaving 25 bases between the germline ends. Germline V lookup: CDR1 WSHSY, CDR2 SAAADI.

This TCR derives from a man aged 18 to 35 in good health. Some clones in this sample may be carry-over from other donors' samples. The chain links TRBV10-2 to TRBJ2-4; D is possibly TRBD1 (5 bases). The sample was naive CD8+ T cells from PBMCs. In DNA, the CDR3 is TGCGCCAGCAGTGAGAGGGGAATTACTGGACCCAAGGCGGACATTCAGTACTTC. Its translation: CASSERGITGPKADIQYF.